The rows below give T cell receptor beta chains drawn from one sample of a study of CD8+ T cells in alopecia areata. Profiled with immunoSEQ multiplex PCR; TCRdb holds only in-frame clones, not every one. The table records 150,000 or so clones, 87% of them present only once. The material was CD8+ T cells sorted from blood, obtained at week 0. The receptors stem from a human donor with alopecia areata. Both conserved end residues are part of each CDR3. D genes are given only for firm matches.

J gene: TRBJ2-3
V gene: TRBV9
D gene: TRBD1
CDR3 protein: CASSRTGSTDTQYF
CDR3 DNA: TGTGCCAGCAGCAGGACAGGGAGCACAGATACGCAGTATTTT

J gene: TRBJ1-6
V gene: TRBV27
D gene: -
CDR3 protein: CASRSGTPYNSPLHF
CDR3 DNA: TGTGCCAGCAGATCCGGGACACCCTATAATTCACCCCTCCACTTT

J gene: TRBJ2-7
V gene: TRBV7-9
D gene: TRBD2
CDR3 protein: CASSPGTSGESSYEQYF
CDR3 DNA: TGTGCCAGCAGCCCTGGGACTAGCGGAGAGAGCTCCTACGAGCAGTACTTC

J gene: TRBJ2-1
V gene: TRBV6-5
D gene: -
CDR3 protein: CASRIGQSSYNEQFF
CDR3 DNA: TGTGCCAGCAGGATCGGACAGAGCTCCTACAATGAGCAGTTCTTC

J gene: TRBJ2-7
V gene: TRBV9
D gene: TRBD1
CDR3 protein: CASSAGDRGWNEQYF
CDR3 DNA: TGTGCCAGCAGCGCAGGAGACAGGGGATGGAACGAGCAGTACTTC

J gene: TRBJ2-7
V gene: TRBV30
D gene: -
CDR3 protein: CACKYSAHEQYF
CDR3 DNA: TGTGCCTGTAAGTACAGTGCCCACGAGCAGTACTTC

J gene: TRBJ1-2
V gene: TRBV29-1
D gene: TRBD1
CDR3 protein: CSVWTGVYGYTF
CDR3 DNA: TGCAGCGTCTGGACAGGCGTCTATGGCTACACCTTC

J gene: TRBJ2-7
V gene: TRBV11-2
D gene: -
CDR3 protein: CASSLVTAGSSYEQYF
CDR3 DNA: TGTGCCAGCAGCTTAGTTACGGCGGGGAGCTCCTACGAGCAGTACTTC

J gene: TRBJ2-1
V gene: TRBV2
D gene: -
CDR3 protein: CASSEGLRGGSYNEQFF
CDR3 DNA: TGTGCCAGCAGTGAAGGCCTGAGAGGGGGCTCCTACAATGAGCAGTTCTTC

J gene: TRBJ2-7
V gene: TRBV28
D gene: TRBD2
CDR3 protein: CASSILAENSYEQYF
CDR3 DNA: TGTGCCAGCAGTATCCTAGCGGAAAACTCCTACGAGCAGTACTTC

J gene: TRBJ1-2
V gene: TRBV29-1
D gene: TRBD1
CDR3 protein: CSVEAPDREDGYAF
CDR3 DNA: TGCAGCGTTGAAGCCCCGGACAGGGAGGATGGCTACGCCTTC

J gene: TRBJ2-7
V gene: TRBV11-2
D gene: TRBD2
CDR3 protein: CASSLSLRSGGRYEQYF
CDR3 DNA: TGTGCCAGCAGCTTATCCCTTCGTAGCGGGGGGAGGTACGAGCAGTACTTC

J gene: TRBJ2-1
V gene: TRBV27
D gene: TRBD1
CDR3 protein: CASAAGTASYNEQFF
CDR3 DNA: TGTGCCAGCGCAGCCGGGACAGCATCCTACAATGAGCAGTTCTTC

J gene: TRBJ2-7
V gene: TRBV27
D gene: -
CDR3 protein: CASSRSSYEQYF
CDR3 DNA: TGTGCCAGCAGTAGAAGCTCCTACGAGCAGTACTTC

J gene: TRBJ2-7
V gene: TRBV29-1
D gene: TRBD2
CDR3 protein: CSVDTSGDSYEQYF
CDR3 DNA: TGCAGCGTCGATACTAGCGGAGACTCCTACGAGCAGTACTTC

J gene: TRBJ2-7
V gene: TRBV7-9
D gene: TRBD2
CDR3 protein: CASSFPSGIAYEQYF
CDR3 DNA: TGTGCCAGCAGCTTCCCTAGCGGGATCGCATACGAGCAGTACTTC

J gene: TRBJ2-1
V gene: TRBV5-1
D gene: TRBD1
CDR3 protein: CASSQRDSSYNEQFF
CDR3 DNA: TGCGCCAGCAGCCAAAGGGACAGCTCCTACAATGAGCAGTTCTTC

J gene: TRBJ2-2
V gene: TRBV7-9
D gene: -
CDR3 protein: CASSLGEGVFGTGELFF
CDR3 DNA: TGTGCCAGCAGCTTAGGAGAAGGGGTTTTTGGCACCGGGGAGCTGTTTTTT

J gene: TRBJ2-7
V gene: TRBV29-1
D gene: TRBD2
CDR3 protein: CSARAGGTYEQYF
CDR3 DNA: TGCAGCGCACGGGCGGGGGGAACCTACGAGCAGTACTTC

J gene: TRBJ2-1
V gene: TRBV10-2
D gene: -
CDR3 protein: CASSETGELGEQFF
CDR3 DNA: TGCGCCAGCAGTGAAACGGGAGAGCTTGGTGAGCAGTTCTTC

J gene: TRBJ2-7
V gene: TRBV23-1
D gene: -
CDR3 protein: CATSQRETQQYF
CDR3 DNA: TGCGCCACCTCTCAACGGGAAACACAACAGTACTTC

J gene: TRBJ2-6
V gene: TRBV14
D gene: -
CDR3 protein: CASSQETAVLTF
CDR3 DNA: TGTGCCAGCAGCCAAGAGACCGCCGTCCTGACTTTC

J gene: TRBJ1-2
V gene: TRBV6-5
D gene: -
CDR3 protein: CASSYGQNYGYTF
CDR3 DNA: TGTGCCAGCAGTTACGGTCAGAACTATGGCTACACCTTC

J gene: TRBJ2-2
V gene: TRBV15
D gene: TRBD1
CDR3 protein: CATSNRDRGRIGELFF
CDR3 DNA: TGTGCCACCAGCAACCGGGACAGGGGGCGAATCGGGGAGCTGTTTTTT

J gene: TRBJ2-7
V gene: TRBV29-1
D gene: TRBD1
CDR3 protein: CSVVVGTGQMQYF
CDR3 DNA: TGCAGCGTTGTGGTGGGGACAGGGCAAATGCAGTACTTC

J gene: TRBJ2-1
V gene: TRBV27
D gene: -
CDR3 protein: CASNPRGYNEQFF
CDR3 DNA: TGTGCCAGCAACCCCCGGGGGTACAATGAGCAGTTCTTC

J gene: TRBJ2-5
V gene: TRBV27
D gene: -
CDR3 protein: CAVWGKETQYF
CDR3 DNA: TGTGCCGTTTGGGGTAAAGAGACCCAGTACTTC

J gene: TRBJ2-1
V gene: TRBV29-1
D gene: TRBD2
CDR3 protein: CSVEPGLVADEQFF
CDR3 DNA: TGCAGCGTTGAACCAGGACTAGTTGCGGATGAGCAGTTCTTC

J gene: TRBJ1-6
V gene: TRBV6-4
D gene: -
CDR3 protein: CASSDSSNSPLHF
CDR3 DNA: TGTGCCAGCAGTGACTCGAGTAATTCACCCCTCCACTTT